This T cell receptor (beta chain) was observed in a study of blood T cell repertoires in COVID-19. Produced via immunoSEQ multiplex PCR; TCRdb's table is partial and in-frame only. Here the sample spans 100,000 to 120,000 clones, about 70% being singletons. The CDR3 loop spans 14 amino acids. The V and J ends lost 0 bases and 0 bases respectively, with 5 bases between them. CDR1 and CDR2 from the germline V gene are MNHEY and SMNVEV (reference sequence). Sequences were obtained from peripheral blood. The sequence was obtained from an older woman with acute or convalescent COVID-19. The V call is TRBV27, the J call TRBJ1-2; D gene unclear. The CDR3 DNA follows: TGTGCCAGCAGTTTATCTCTATCTAACTATGGCTACACCTTC. This translates into CASSLSLSNYGYTF.